This TCR beta chain was captured by sequencing in a study of circulating and synovial CD4+ cells in juvenile arthritis (dated by TCRdb to the mid-2010s). Some background on the complete study: Within each patient, the TCRbeta CDR3 repertoires of synovial CD4 T cells, bulk blood CD4 T cells and circulating HLA-DR+ CD4 T cells were compared. The goal of the repertoire sequencing was to confirm that synovial clonotypes were enriched in a circulating synovial-like CD4 T cell subset.

What the study reported, not specific to this receptor: Synovial and circulating pathogenic-like lymphocyte repertoires were less diverse than bulk blood CD4 repertoires, and some CPL samples were as oligoclonal as synovium. Because overlap with synovium was found to increase with sequencing depth, the full repertoire overlap was likely underestimated by the measured shared-clonotype fractions. Because CPL samples and bulk blood CD4 samples differed in T cell genome counts by at least an order of magnitude, sample-size effects were addressed. No difference between circulating pathogenic-like lymphocytes and bulk blood T cells was detected by traditional Vbeta family usage analysis. Circulating pathogenic-like lymphocytes were found to cluster with synovial T cells, and a substantially higher fraction of CDR3 sequences was shared with synovium by circulating pathogenic-like lymphocytes than by bulk blood.

The CDR3 holds 18 amino acids from the cysteine to the phenylalanine. The kept DNA is CDR3 alone, 54 bases in frame from the first base. For this chain, trimming is 2 bases at the V end and 1 base at the J end, and the number of junction bases without a gene match is 8. According to the germline V gene, CDR1 reads SGDLS and CDR2 reads YYNGEE. As concerns this clone: Its specific antigen is unknown. Per-base quality was not reported, and no clone a single base away is much larger than it.

The library was built by means of the immunoSEQ multiplex PCR assay. An external provider performed TCRbeta CDR3 sequencing as a commercial service. For the original study's pipeline: Productive nucleotide sequences and amino acid sequences obtained through in silico translation were used in the analyses. Diversity was measured as Renyi entropy over a range of alpha values, and the median of 200 repeated subsamples was taken to equalise sample size. The distance between each pair of repertoires was calculated as one minus the Chao-modified Jaccard index, which corrects for under-sampling, and this distance was used for clustering. Frequency-weighted overlap with synovial clonotypes was computed at 200 sample sizes with 200 draws without replacement at each size, and the value at the size of the smaller sample was reported. The clones in this table, taken by TCRdb from immuneACCESS, are in-frame only. Not every clone is retained; where verified, under half of the shortfall comes from an unresolved V gene, and the cause of the rest is unknown. From that table come the V and J calls and clone size; the DNA was used to work out D and trimming. The sample table records approximately 36,000 clones; around 96% of these occur just once. Less than 0.8% of the sample is taken by the ten largest.

The sequenced samples came from patients who had active juvenile idiopathic arthritis. Cells were sorted right after thawing, and dead cells were excluded with Live/Dead Fixable Near-IR Stain. The material sequenced was CD4+ T cells from blood. This sequence originates from a human donor with juvenile idiopathic arthritis. This receptor chain uses TRBV9 and TRBJ2-3, and 12 junctional nucleotides match TRBD2. The nucleotide sequence is given as TGTGCCAGCAGCGTGACTAGCGGGGGCCAATACGGCACAGATACGCAGTATTTT. This encodes CASSVTSGGQYGTDTQYF.